These 4 T cell receptor beta chains share one sample of origin, sequenced in a study of response to subunit inactivated influenza vaccine. A single record per CDR3 protein comes from TCRdb applying MiXCR to the RT-PCR reads. The sample lists 530,000 or so distinct CDR3 sequences, about 25% occurring once. The sequencing here drew on CD4+ T cells sorted from PBMCs, taken about 5 days after vaccination. These receptors were obtained from a man over 45 who received an inactivated influenza vaccine.

The chain links TRBV12-3 or TRBV12-4 to TRBJ2-3; D remains unclear. V lost 7 bases and J lost 9, with 14 bases in between. The CDR3 sequence is 12 residues long. CDR3 DNA: TGTGCCAGCACCCTAGGAACAAGCACGCAGTATTTT. This encodes CASTLGTSTQYF.

This clonotype showed up just a few times. The chain uses TRBV12-3 or TRBV12-4 and TRBJ2-7; 7 positions agree with TRBD2. V shed 5 bases and J 1 base; nucleotides not matched to a gene: 5. The CDR3 has 14 residues. This chain's CDR3 is CASSPGLPSYEQYF. The DNA of the CDR3 is TGTGCCAGCAGTCCGGGACTACCTTCCTACGAGCAGTACTTC.

The rearrangement uses TRBV15 and TRBJ2-7; D could derive from TRBD1 or TRBD2 (5 bases each). The germline V gene has CDR1 LNHNV and CDR2 YYDKDF (reference sequence). This CDR3 has 15 residues. V gave up 4 bases and J gave up 5 bases, with 18 bases separating them. The CDR3: CATSKTGTRADEQYF. The CDR3 coding sequence is TGTGCCACCAGCAAAACCGGGACCCGTGCCGACGAGCAGTACTTC.

Written as DNA, the CDR3 is TGCAGTGCTAGAGCCTCAGGGAGAGGGAACACTGAAGCTTTCTTT. As protein: CSARASGRGNTEAFF. The rearrangement uses TRBV20-1 and TRBJ1-1; possibly TRBD1 for D (5 bases). Trimming pared 1 base from V and 1 base from J, leaving 13 bases between. The germline CDR1 and CDR2 sequences are DFQATT and SNEGSKA (reference sequence). The CDR3 has 15 residues.